This TCR beta chain is drawn from a study of shared clonotypes between healthy human individuals. Study-wide background: Each donor had three CD4 naive, three CD4 memory, two CD8 naive and one CD8 memory plate. Study-wide results and caveats: Read depth was anticipated to influence clonotype sharing among donors.

As concerns this clone: Its matching antigen is unknown.

There are 13 residues in the CDR3. V dropped 5 bases and J dropped 1 base, with 8 bases sitting between them. The germline V gene encodes CDR1 SEHNR and CDR2 FQNEAQ (reference sequence). Profiled with immunoSEQ multiplex PCR; TCRdb holds only in-frame clones, not every one. The sample yields around 240,000 clones, under 80% seen once. This TCR was recovered from a man aged 25 to 40 in good health. Sample: memory CD4+ T cells sorted from blood. Subset specified: CD45RA-negative fraction. The V and J genes are TRBV7-9 and TRBJ1-1; D is possibly TRBD1 (5 bases). CDR3 in DNA: TGTGCCAGCAGCCCTGGGGGGAACACTGAAGCTTTCTTT. Encoded protein: CASSPGGNTEAFF.